The 30 T cell receptor beta chains reported below all come from one sample, sequenced in a study of PD-L1 blockade in urothelial cancer. TCRdb keeps only in-frame clones here, not all; method: immunoSEQ multiplex PCR. The sample consists of tens of thousands of clones, 70% to 85% of them appearing once. The sequencing used PBMCs, collected around atezolizumab (anti-PD-L1) treatment. Receptors were obtained from a man in his 70s with urothelial cancer.

The gene calls are TRBV25-1 and TRBJ1-2; D might be TRBD1 (6 bases). The CDR3 is 12 residues long. CDR1 and CDR2 (germline): MGHDK, SYGVNS. Trimming stripped 4 bases from V and 5 bases from J, with 8 bases between. The CDR3 reads CASSVTGYGYTF. Written as DNA, the CDR3 is TGTGCCAGCAGTGTAACAGGGTATGGCTACACCTTC.

The genes are TRBV4-3 and TRBJ2-7; D gene unclear. Trimming took off 0 bases at V and 1 base at J, with 13 bases between the two ends. From germline, CDR1 is LGHNA and CDR2 YSLEER. This CDR3 region has 16 residues. In DNA, the CDR3 is TGCGCCAGCAGCCAAGAACGAGCTACCGCGTCCTACGAGCAGTACTTC. Its protein product is CASSQERATASYEQYF.

V is TRBV5-4 and J is TRBJ2-1; possible D gene TRBD2, 5 bases. The germline gives CDR1 SGHNT, CDR2 YYREEE (reference sequence). V was cut by 4 bases and J by 2 bases, with 13 bases left in between. This CDR3 comprises 15 residues. For the CDR3, the DNA is TGTGCCAGCAGCCAAATCGGGGTGACCTACAATGAGCAGTTCTTC. Protein: CASSQIGVTYNEQFF. The full variable domain, in which reference TRBV5-4 and TRBJ2-1 provide the parts outside the CDR3, is ETGVTQSPTHLIKTRGQQVTLRCSSQSGHNTVSWYQQALGQGPQFIFQYYREEENGRGNFPPRFSGLQFPNYSSELNVNALELDDSALYLCASSQIGVTYNEQFFGPGTRLTVL.

The rearrangement joins TRBV7-7 to TRBJ2-5; D perhaps matches TRBD2 (6 bases). CDR1 and CDR2 (germline): SSHAT, FNYEAQ (reference sequence). This CDR3 has 14 amino acids. CDR3 sequence: CASGPTRGQETQYF. In nucleotides, the CDR3 is TGTGCTAGCGGCCCCACCCGGGGCCAAGAGACCCAGTACTTC.

V usage is TRBV5-4 and J usage is TRBJ2-2; D is possibly TRBD2 (6 bases). The CDR3 extends over 16 amino acids. Between the trimmed V and J ends, which lost 10 bases and 6 bases, there was a span of 25 bases. Germline-derived CDR1 and CDR2 are SGHNT and YYREEE (reference sequence). CDR3 loop: CASKWESAGMAGELFF. The CDR3 DNA reads as TGTGCCTCCAAGTGGGAATCGGCGGGGATGGCCGGGGAGCTGTTTTTT.

The chain links TRBV5-6 to TRBJ2-1; 10 positions agree with TRBD1. This CDR3 contains 14 residues. Trimming took 4 bases from V and 6 from J; bases not matched to a gene: 4. CDR1 and CDR2 (germline): SGHDT, YYEEEE. CDR3 sequence: CASSIDRGRNEQFF. The CDR3 bases are TGTGCCAGCAGCATCGACAGGGGGCGCAATGAGCAGTTCTTC.

The chain uses TRBV7-8 and TRBJ2-3; D perhaps matches TRBD1 (6 bases). The V end lost 1 base, the J end lost 9 bases, and 11 bases lay between the germline ends. Germline CDR1 and CDR2: SGHVS and FQNEAQ. The CDR3 sequence is 13 residues long. The CDR3 sequence is CASSLDRVETQYF. CDR3 nucleotide sequence: TGTGCCAGCAGCTTAGACAGGGTGGAAACGCAGTATTTT. The whole variable domain, filled in from reference TRBV7-8 and TRBJ2-3, reads GAGVSQSPRYKVAKRGQDVALRCDPISGHVSLFWYQQALGQGPEFLTYFQNEAQLDKSGLPSDRFFAERPEGSVSTLKIQRTQQEDSAVYLCASSLDRVETQYFGPGTRLTVL.

The CDR3 sequence is CASSPGVTNYGYTF. The CDR3 DNA is TGTGCCAGCAGTCCGGGGGTCACCAACTATGGCTACACCTTC. The chain links TRBV7-2 to TRBJ1-2, with D perhaps matching TRBD1 (5 bases). Germline V gene data show CDR1 as SGHTA and CDR2 as FQGNSA. This CDR3 is 14 amino acids long. V lost 6 bases to trimming and J lost 2 bases, with 13 bases between them.

This sequence joins TRBV29-1 and TRBJ2-3; 10 positions match TRBD2. The V segment lost 6 bases and the J segment 15 bases; nucleotides outside the gene matches: 9. The germline V gene has CDR1 SQVTM and CDR2 ANQGSEA. CDR3 length: 11 amino acids. CDR3 amino acids: CSVGTSALIYF. CDR3 DNA sequence: TGCAGCGTAGGGACTAGCGCATTAATCTATTTT.

The chain joins TRBV7-2 to TRBJ1-2; D is possibly TRBD1 (5 bases). Trimming left V 3 bases short and J 4 bases short, with 18 bases between. Germline V CDR1 and CDR2: SGHTA, FQGNSA. The CDR3 spans 16 residues. The CDR3 coding sequence is TGTGCCAGCAGCTTCCCGGGACTATCGGGAGGCTATGGCTACACCTTC. This translates into CASSFPGLSGGYGYTF. Full variable domain (missing parts from reference TRBV7-2 and TRBJ1-2): GAGVSQSPSNKVTEKGKDVELRCDPISGHTALYWYRQSLGQGLEFLIYFQGNSAPDKSGLPSDRFSAERTGGSVSTLTIQRTQQEDSAVYLCASSFPGLSGGYGYTFGSGTRLTVV.

The chain recombines TRBV4-3 with TRBJ2-1; unclear D gene. From germline, CDR1 is LGHNA and CDR2 YSLEER. The CDR3 loop spans 13 amino acids. Trimming shortened V by 4 bases and J by 5 bases, and 9 bases separated the two germline ends. The CDR3 protein is CASSRGPNNEQFF. CDR3 in DNA: TGCGCCAGCAGCCGAGGTCCTAACAATGAGCAGTTCTTC.

The rearrangement uses TRBV10-3 and TRBJ1-3; tentatively, D is TRBD1 (5 bases). Germline assignment: CDR1 ENHRY and CDR2 SYGVKD. The CDR3 totals 16 residues. Deletions cut 3 bases from V and 4 bases from J, with 16 bases between. CDR3 in amino acids: CAISEVQGESGNTIYF. In nucleotides, the CDR3 is TGTGCCATCAGTGAAGTCCAGGGTGAATCGGGAAACACCATATATTTT.

This chain uses TRBV5-1 with TRBJ1-1, with TRBD1 identical over 7 bases. The trim removed 4 bases at V and 0 bases at J, leaving 6 bases unmatched. There are 15 residues in the CDR3. The germline CDR1 and CDR2 sequences are SGHRS and YFSETQ. The CDR3 DNA reads TGCGCCAGCAGCGTGGACAGGTCAATGAACACTGAAGCTTTCTTT. This gives the protein CASSVDRSMNTEAFF.

This rearrangement joins TRBV4-2 to TRBJ2-5; the D is unclear. Germline V gene data show CDR1 as LGHNA and CDR2 as YNFKEQ. Trimming removed 0 bases from V and 5 bases from J, with 10 bases in between. This CDR3 contains 14 residues. CDR3 DNA: TGTGCCAGCAGCCAAGAGTTCACAAAGGAGACCCAGTACTTC. It is translated as CASSQEFTKETQYF.

The DNA of the CDR3 is TGTGCCAGCAGTTTAAGCGGGACGGGTGAGAACACTGAAGCTTTCTTT. Protein sequence: CASSLSGTGENTEAFF. The chain combines TRBV28 with TRBJ1-1, with D tentatively TRBD1 (5 bases). This CDR3 region has 16 residues. Trimming removed 2 bases from V and 1 base from J, with 14 bases in between. Germline V lookup: CDR1 MDHEN, CDR2 SYDVKM.

The rearrangement joins TRBV27 to TRBJ1-1; TRBD1 aligns across 11 bases. The CDR3 has 13 residues. CDR1 and CDR2 from the germline V gene are MNHEY and SMNVEV (reference sequence). J lost 8 bases, V lost 5 bases, and 4 bases had no gene match. CDR3: CASSLGQGAEAFF. The CDR3 region has the DNA TGTGCCAGCAGTCTCGGACAGGGGGCGGAAGCTTTCTTT.

This clone has a handful of counts. The CDR3 nucleotides read TGCAGCGTTAGGTGGGGGCCGGGAGGGGGTGAGCAGTTCTTC. Protein: CSVRWGPGGGEQFF. The chain links TRBV29-1 to TRBJ2-1; 8 nucleotides match TRBD2. Germline CDR1 reads SQVTM; CDR2 reads ANQGSEA. The V gene end was trimmed by 5 bases and the J gene end by 9 bases; junction bases not matched to a gene: 12. The CDR3 is made up of 14 amino acids.

The genes are TRBV28 and TRBJ1-3; D not certain. The germline CDR1 and CDR2 sequences are MDHEN and SYDVKM. This CDR3 contains 11 residues. V lost 3 bases to trimming and J lost 7 bases, with 4 bases between them. CDR3 nucleotide sequence: TGTGCCAGCAGTTTTATTAACACCATATATTTT. Translated, it gives CASSFINTIYF.

In this sample, this clone turned up once. The chain links TRBV2 to TRBJ2-6, with 7 bases fitting TRBD1. The J segment lost 0 bases and the V segment lost 5 bases, leaving 13 bases of the junction unmatched. There are 19 residues in the CDR3. The germline V gene encodes CDR1 SNHLY and CDR2 FYNNEI. The DNA for the CDR3 is TGTGCCAGCAGTCAACCGGGACAGCGTAGCTTCTCTGGGGCCAACGTCCTGACTTTC. Encoded protein: CASSQPGQRSFSGANVLTF. Full variable domain (outside the CDR3, taken from reference TRBV2 and TRBJ2-6): EPEVTQTPSHQVTQMGQEVILRCVPISNHLYFYWYRQILGQKVEFLVSFYNNEISEKSEIFDDQFSVERPDGSNFTLKIRSTKLEDSAMYFCASSQPGQRSFSGANVLTFGAGSRLTVL.

This chain uses TRBV10-1 with TRBJ2-1, with TRBD2 matching 8 bases. Germline loops: CDR1 WNHNN, CDR2 SYGVQD (reference sequence). The V and J ends lost 10 bases and 5 bases, in that order; junction bases with no gene match: 10. The CDR3 has 14 amino acids. The CDR3 coding sequence is TGCGCCACCCAAAAAAGCGGGAGTGACAATGAGCAGTTCTTC. This translates into CATQKSGSDNEQFF.

The gene calls are TRBV2 and TRBJ1-1; the match to TRBD1 covers 7 bases. The V segment lost 3 bases and the J segment 1 base; nucleotides outside the gene matches: 5. The germline V gene encodes CDR1 SNHLY and CDR2 FYNNEI. CDR3 length equals 15 residues. The CDR3 here is CASSDQGVGNTEAFF. The CDR3 DNA reads as TGTGCCAGCAGTGACCAGGGGGTAGGGAACACTGAAGCTTTCTTT. The complete variable domain, with remaining parts taken from reference TRBV2 and TRBJ1-1, reads EPEVTQTPSHQVTQMGQEVILRCVPISNHLYFYWYRQILGQKVEFLVSFYNNEISEKSEIFDDQFSVERPDGSNFTLKIRSTKLEDSAMYFCASSDQGVGNTEAFFGQGTRLTVV.

This clone appeared once. This sequence joins TRBV6-6 and TRBJ2-7; 9 nucleotides line up with TRBD1. The CDR3 runs 16 residues. Per the germline V gene, CDR1 is MNHNY and CDR2 is SVGAGI (reference sequence). V shed 4 bases and J 2 bases; nucleotides not matched to a gene: 9. The CDR3 region is CASSSPGQGSPYEQYF. In nucleotides, the CDR3 is TGTGCCAGCAGTTCGCCGGGACAGGGATCCCCCTACGAGCAGTACTTC.

The genes are TRBV6-5 and TRBJ1-2; D is unclear. The CDR3 is made up of 13 amino acids. The germline CDR1 and CDR2 sequences are MNHEY and SVGAGI. V lost 6 bases, J lost 0 bases, and 8 bases lay in between. CDR3 in amino acids: CASREQTNYGYTF. The CDR3 nucleotides read TGTGCCAGCAGGGAACAGACTAACTATGGCTACACCTTC.

This chain's CDR3 is CASSDTVRNTEAFF. The CDR3 bases are TGTGCCAGCAGCGACACCGTTAGGAACACTGAAGCTTTCTTT. The chain is built from TRBV6-6 and TRBJ1-1, with unresolved D. V gave up 6 bases and J gave up 1 base, with 12 bases separating them. Germline assignment: CDR1 MNHNY and CDR2 SVGAGI (reference sequence). The CDR3 length is 14 residues.

V is TRBV6-5 and J is TRBJ2-7, with D uncertain. Trimming removed 7 bases at V and 5 bases at J, with 15 bases between. CDR1 and CDR2 (germline): MNHEY, SVGAGI. The CDR3 is made up of 13 amino acids. Written as DNA, the CDR3 is TGTGCCAGCACCTCAAGCCAGGTCCACGAGCAGTACTTC. It codes for CASTSSQVHEQYF.

The CDR3 loop reads CASSGTSGEGRYEQYF. The CDR3 DNA follows: TGTGCCAGCAGCGGTACTAGCGGGGAGGGAAGGTACGAGCAGTACTTC. This chain uses TRBV11-3 with TRBJ2-7, with 10 positions matching TRBD2. Losses at the gene ends were 5 bases for V and 4 bases for J; bases not matched to a gene: 11. CDR3 length: 16 amino acids. The germline CDR1 and CDR2 sequences are SGHNT and YENEEA.

The chain combines TRBV6-1 with TRBJ2-3; the match to TRBD2 covers 8 bases. This CDR3 has 14 amino acids. From germline, CDR1 is MNHNS and CDR2 SASEGT. Trimming took 6 bases from V and 2 from J; bases not matched to a gene: 4. The CDR3 DNA reads TGTGCCAGCAGATTAGCGGGGAACACAGATACGCAGTATTTT. The encoded protein is CASRLAGNTDTQYF.

This CDR3 is CSVEVPGVWTEAFF. CDR3 nucleotides: TGCAGCGTTGAGGTACCGGGGGTGTGGACTGAAGCTTTCTTT. The chain has TRBV29-1 and TRBJ1-1, with a tentative D call TRBD1 (5 bases). V was cut by 3 bases and J by 5 bases, with 16 bases left in between. Germline CDR1 SQVTM, CDR2 ANQGSEA. This CDR3 is built from 14 residues.

The rearrangement links TRBV19 to TRBJ1-5; D may be TRBD1 (6 bases). Germline V gene data show CDR1 as LNHDA and CDR2 as SQIVND (reference sequence). V lost 9 bases and J 6 bases, leaving 18 bases between the germline ends. The CDR3 is made up of 14 amino acids. The CDR3 spells CASVSTGLGQPQHF. CDR3 nucleotides: TGTGCCAGCGTCAGTACAGGGTTGGGTCAGCCCCAGCATTTT.

This chain uses TRBV7-2 with TRBJ2-1; 10 nucleotides agree with TRBD2. V lost 6 bases, J lost 3 bases, and 5 bases stayed unmatched. In germline, CDR1 is SGHTA, CDR2 FQGNSA. CDR3 length equals 15 residues. This CDR3 is CASSPSGSYYNEQFF. The CDR3 nucleotides are TGTGCCAGCAGTCCTAGCGGGAGTTACTACAATGAGCAGTTCTTC.